This T cell receptor beta chain appears in the sequencing data of a study of radiation and T cells in renal cell carcinoma. Study context: Nephrectomy followed 15 Gy stereotactic body radiation by 4 weeks.

The protocol was immunoSEQ multiplex PCR, while the TCRdb copy is restricted to in-frame clones and leaves out a portion. This table holds 160,000 or so clones, 80% to 90% found once. Concerning this clone: Its antigen is unknown.

This CDR3 has 17 amino acids. The V gene's germline CDR1 is SEHNR and CDR2 FQNEAQ (reference sequence). Trimming removed 3 bases at V and 2 bases at J, with 16 bases between. The time point is: blood 2 weeks post-SBRT. The treatment was: 15 Gy SBRT to primary tumor, nephrectomy 4 weeks later. Overall study findings and caveats: Without pretreatment biopsies, baseline tumor clonotype presence was undetermined.

The chain couples TRBV7-9 to TRBJ2-2, with D perhaps matching TRBD2 (5 bases). The sample was blood, taken from a patient whose treatment included radiotherapy and nephrectomy. This clonotype was obtained from a woman aged 50 to 60 with renal cell carcinoma. CDR3 in amino acids: CASSFGLATVNTGELFF. The CDR3 coding sequence is TGTGCCAGCAGCTTCGGACTCGCGACCGTAAACACCGGGGAGCTGTTTTTT.